These 5 T cell receptor beta chains came from one sample sequenced in a study of Graves' ophthalmopathy and Graves' hyperthyroidism. Beta-chain TCR CDR3 regions were amplified from RNA transcripts. RT-PCR in the first round used HTBI primers; a second-round multiplex PCR followed. Via MiXCR, TCRdb re-called the multiplex PCR reads, giving one row per CDR3 protein. The profile shows about 1.1 million distinct CDR3 sequences, 35% to 40% of them singletons. Sequencing was carried out using peripheral blood or thyroid tissue (not recorded which). Source of these receptors: an adult man with Graves' hyperthyroidism.

The V call is TRBV7-2, the J call TRBJ1-2; weak D call: TRBD1 (6 bases). The V and J ends lost 6 bases and 8 bases respectively, with 19 bases between them. Germline V CDR1 and CDR2: SGHTA, FQGNSA. CDR3 length: 14 residues. The CDR3 spells CASSLEGGPGGYTF. The CDR3 DNA reads TGTGCCAGCAGTTTGGAAGGGGGTCCGGGGGGCTACACCTTC.

This rearrangement joins TRBV20-1 to TRBJ2-5; D not resolved. Trimming cost V 7 bases and J 1 base, with 22 bases left between them. There are 16 residues in the CDR3. The V gene's germline CDR1 is DFQATT and CDR2 SNEGSKA (reference sequence). CDR3 sequence reads: CSVEGPTTVGQETQYF. The CDR3, as DNA: TGCAGTGTTGAAGGACCCACCACCGTCGGCCAAGAGACCCAGTACTTC.

The genes are TRBV10-3 and TRBJ2-7; tentative D call: TRBD2 (6 bases). Deletions cut 8 bases from V and 4 bases from J, with 15 bases between. The CDR3 runs 13 residues. Per the germline V gene, CDR1 is ENHRY and CDR2 is SYGVKD. Here the CDR3 reads CAIGGGMVYEQYF. The CDR3 nucleotides read TGTGCCATCGGGGGAGGCATGGTTTACGAGCAGTACTTC.

This clonotype was recorded many times. This chain links TRBV6-2 or TRBV6-3 with TRBJ1-5; TRBD1 matches at 9 bases. Germline-derived CDR1 and CDR2 are MNHEY and SVGEGT. With V trimmed by 10 bases and J by 2 bases, 6 bases remained unmatched. The CDR3 is 14 residues long. CDR3 bases: TGTGCCATCGGCAGGACAGGGGGCAATCAGCCCCAGCATTTT. Amino acid sequence: CAIGRTGGNQPQHF.

The J gene is TRBJ1-2, the V gene TRBV27, with TRBD1 identical over 7 bases. With V trimmed by 10 bases and J by 6 bases, 11 bases remained unmatched. The CDR3 runs 13 residues. CDR1 MNHEY and CDR2 SMNVEV come from the germline V gene (reference sequence). The DNA for the CDR3 is TGTGCCACGCAGCGACAGGGCCGGGATGGCTACACCTTC. It encodes CATQRQGRDGYTF.